This TCR beta chain was found in a study of blood T cell repertoires in COVID-19. In the study overall: Acute and convalescent COVID-19 samples came from the United States, Italy and Spain. PBMCs, B-cell-depleted T cells, or T cells were the source of the cDNA or gDNA that made up the material.

The assay was immunoSEQ multiplex PCR, and TCRdb's table has in-frame clones only and misses some. The data contain tens of thousands of clones, 80% to 90% of them singletons. Germline values: CDR1 SNHLY, CDR2 FYNNEI. The CDR3 is 16 residues long. Trimming took off 6 bases at V and 0 bases at J, with 15 bases between the two ends. The J gene is TRBJ2-1, the V gene TRBV2; the D gene is possibly TRBD1 (5 bases). The source material was peripheral blood. The TCR comes from a woman aged 70-85 years with acute or convalescent COVID-19. This CDR3 is CASSPYGASSYNEQFF. The CDR3 region has the DNA TGTGCCAGCAGCCCCTATGGGGCGTCCTCCTACAATGAGCAGTTCTTC.